These 18 T cell receptor beta chains share one sample of origin, sequenced in a study of beta chain features in type 1 diabetes. As every portion of the isolated RNA was reverse transcribed, the sequencing read expressed TCRB transcripts. Generated by immunoSEQ multiplex PCR, the TCRdb table keeps only in-frame clones and is missing some. The data show almost 350,000 clones, about 20% seen once. Sequenced: naive CD4+ T cells from blood. The receptors stem from a woman aged 18-35 years in good health.

The chain uses TRBV30 and TRBJ1-2; D not resolved. CDR3 size: 11 residues. V gave up 0 bases and J gave up 7 bases, with 6 bases separating them. Per the germline V gene, CDR1 is GTSNPN and CDR2 is SVGIG (reference sequence). Here the CDR3 DNA reads TGTGCCTGGAGTGTATATAGTGGCTACACCTTC. Amino acid sequence: CAWSVYSGYTF.

This clone occurred a few times. The rearrangement joins TRBV14 to TRBJ2-1; 7 bases match TRBD2. Germline trimming cut 7 bases from V and 2 bases from J; bases unmatched to any gene: 14. This CDR3 is built from 17 residues. Germline CDR1 is SGHDN and CDR2 is FVKESK. In nucleotides, the CDR3 is TGTGCCAGCAATCAGGCGGGCGGGAGTAGGGCCTACAATGAGCAGTTCTTC. It encodes CASNQAGGSRAYNEQFF.

The sample holds a few counts of this clone. The chain has TRBV7-2 and TRBJ2-7, with 8 bases identical to TRBD1. Germline trimming cut 5 bases from V and 3 bases from J; bases unmatched to any gene: 6. Germline V gene data show CDR1 as SGHTA and CDR2 as FQGNSA. This CDR3 is built from 14 residues. CDR3 amino acids: CASSAPGQDYEQYF. The CDR3 DNA sequence: TGTGCCAGCAGCGCACCGGGACAGGACTACGAGCAGTACTTC.

This clone was found a few times. This chain links TRBV15 with TRBJ1-1; D is uncertain. CDR3 size: 11 residues. Trimming left V 0 bases short and J 10 bases short, with 6 bases between. CDR1 and CDR2 from the germline V gene are LNHNV and YYDKDF (reference sequence). CDR3 residues: CATSRDNGAFF. The CDR3 coding sequence is TGTGCCACCAGCAGAGATAACGGAGCTTTCTTT.

The V and J genes are TRBV28 and TRBJ2-6; 10 bases are shared with TRBD1. V trimming: 10 bases; J trimming: 3 bases; junction bases outside the gene matches: 6. CDR1 MDHEN and CDR2 SYDVKM come from the germline V gene. The CDR3 is 15 residues long. The chain's CDR3 is CATLTGGVGANVLTF. CDR3 sequence (DNA): TGTGCCACCTTGACAGGGGGCGTTGGGGCCAACGTCCTGACTTTC.

The chain links TRBV9 to TRBJ2-5, with 11 bases that match TRBD2. The CDR3 totals 15 residues. Trimming removed 0 bases from V and 4 bases from J; junction bases left unmatched: 2. From germline, CDR1 is SGDLS and CDR2 YYNGEE. CDR3 DNA sequence: TGTGCCAGCAGCGTAGCTAGCGGGAGGTTAGAGACCCAGTACTTC. Amino acid sequence: CASSVASGRLETQYF.

In this sample, this clone turned up a few times. The chain is built from TRBV4-1 and TRBJ1-1; the D is unclear. CDR1 and CDR2 from the germline V gene are MGHRA and YSYEKL. The V gene lost 3 bases and the J gene lost 1 base, with 12 bases spanning the gap. The CDR3 extends over 15 amino acids. The CDR3 loop is CASSQPNTGNTEAFF. As DNA, the CDR3 is TGCGCCAGCAGCCAGCCTAATACGGGGAACACTGAAGCTTTCTTT.

This clone has just a few counts. The rearrangement uses TRBV5-6 and TRBJ2-1; D perhaps matches TRBD2 (6 bases). Between the trimmed V and J ends, which lost 7 bases and 9 bases, there was a span of 14 bases. Looked up from germline, CDR1 is SGHDT and CDR2 is YYEEEE. The CDR3 has 12 amino acids. CDR3 loop: CASGTLRAEQFF. In DNA form, the CDR3 reads TGTGCCAGCGGGACTTTGCGGGCTGAGCAGTTCTTC.

The chain joins TRBV9 to TRBJ2-1; D perhaps matches TRBD1 (5 bases). This CDR3 spans 15 amino acids. Deletions cut 3 bases from V and 3 bases from J, with 13 bases between. CDR1 is SGDLS and CDR2 is YYNGEE in the germline V gene. For the CDR3, the DNA is TGTGCCAGCAGCGCCCTTAATCAGGGCTACAATGAGCAGTTCTTC. Protein product: CASSALNQGYNEQFF.

As to this clone: The junction departs from germline at one end; a sequencing error may be responsible. This chain joins TRBV5-1 and TRBJ2-7, with D possibly matching TRBD1 (5 bases). The CDR3 is made up of 14 amino acids. CDR1 is SGHRS, CDR2 YFSETQ, per germline. The CDR3 reads CASSPRTRPYEHYF. CDR3 DNA sequence: TGCGCCAGCAGCCCCAGGACACGACCCTACGAGCATTACTTC.

The CDR3 DNA reads as TGTGCCAGTAGTATCCGGGAGAACACTGAAGCTTTCTTT. Translating gives CASSIRENTEAFF. The chain links TRBV19 to TRBJ1-1; D gene ambiguous. Per germline, CDR1 LNHDA and CDR2 SQIVND (reference sequence). The V end lost 3 bases, the J end lost 1 base, and 6 bases lay between the germline ends. This CDR3 has 13 amino acids.

A few counts support this clone. Written as DNA, the CDR3 is TGCGCCAGCAGCCGAATTTCTAGCGGGGGACTCGATGAGCAGTTCTTC. This gives the protein CASSRISSGGLDEQFF. The rearrangement joins TRBV4-3 to TRBJ2-1; 10 bases line up with TRBD2. This CDR3 has 16 residues. Germline assignment: CDR1 LGHNA and CDR2 YSLEER. Trimming took 4 bases from V and 8 from J; bases not matched to a gene: 11.

This clone appeared a few times. The chain uses TRBV5-1 and TRBJ2-1; TRBD2 aligns across 10 bases. The CDR3 totals 15 residues. Trimming removed 6 bases from V and 6 bases from J; junction bases left unmatched: 9. CDR1 and CDR2 (germline): SGHRS, YFSETQ. CDR3 DNA sequence: TGCGCCAGCACCGACCTAGCGGGAGTTGCCAATGAGCAGTTCTTC. It is translated as CASTDLAGVANEQFF.

This clone has only a few counts. The chain couples TRBV4-3 to TRBJ2-7, with D possibly being TRBD2 (5 bases). This CDR3 contains 13 residues. Trimming cost V 1 base and J 4 bases, with 8 bases left between them. Germline CDR1 reads LGHNA; CDR2 reads YSLEER. The DNA of the CDR3 is TGCGCCAGCAGCCAAGGGACTTTTTACGAGCAGTACTTC. Translation: CASSQGTFYEQYF.

The CDR3 region is CSVIRGQGTQETQYF. DNA of the CDR3: TGCAGCGTAATCCGCGGACAGGGAACACAAGAGACCCAGTACTTC. This chain connects TRBV29-1 to TRBJ2-5, with 8 bases that match TRBD1. The germline gives CDR1 SQVTM, CDR2 ANQGSEA. Germline trimming cut 6 bases from V and 2 bases from J; bases unmatched to any gene: 11. The CDR3 is 15 amino acids.

The V and J genes are TRBV11-2 and TRBJ2-7; weak D call: TRBD2 (7 bases). The CDR3 spans 15 residues. From germline, CDR1 is SGHAT and CDR2 FQNNGV. The ends were cut back, 2 bases at V and 2 bases at J, with 13 bases in the middle. The CDR3 DNA follows: TGTGCCAGCAGCTTAAATGAAGGGGGGGCCTACGAGCAGTACTTC. This sequence encodes CASSLNEGGAYEQYF.

The chain employs TRBV4-3 and TRBJ2-1; TRBD2 matches at 13 bases. J was trimmed by 4 bases and V by 5 bases; bases with no gene match: 2. CDR1 and CDR2 (germline): LGHNA, YSLEER. CDR3 length equals 15 residues. CDR3 in amino acids: CASSSTSGRYNEQFF. The CDR3, as DNA: TGCGCCAGCAGCTCGACTAGCGGGAGGTACAATGAGCAGTTCTTC.

V usage is TRBV2 and J usage is TRBJ2-7; TRBD2 matches 9 bases. This CDR3 spans 15 amino acids. In germline, CDR1 is SNHLY, CDR2 FYNNEI. Trimming removed 10 bases from V and 5 bases from J; junction bases left unmatched: 15. The CDR3 is CANRERTSDDHEQYF. The CDR3 coding sequence is TGTGCCAACAGGGAGCGGACTAGCGACGATCACGAGCAGTACTTC. The full variable domain, rest sourced from reference TRBV2 and TRBJ2-7, is EPEVTQTPSHQVTQMGQEVILRCVPISNHLYFYWYRQILGQKVEFLVSFYNNEISEKSEIFDDQFSVERPDGSNFTLKIRSTKLEDSAMYFCANRERTSDDHEQYFGPGTRLTVT.